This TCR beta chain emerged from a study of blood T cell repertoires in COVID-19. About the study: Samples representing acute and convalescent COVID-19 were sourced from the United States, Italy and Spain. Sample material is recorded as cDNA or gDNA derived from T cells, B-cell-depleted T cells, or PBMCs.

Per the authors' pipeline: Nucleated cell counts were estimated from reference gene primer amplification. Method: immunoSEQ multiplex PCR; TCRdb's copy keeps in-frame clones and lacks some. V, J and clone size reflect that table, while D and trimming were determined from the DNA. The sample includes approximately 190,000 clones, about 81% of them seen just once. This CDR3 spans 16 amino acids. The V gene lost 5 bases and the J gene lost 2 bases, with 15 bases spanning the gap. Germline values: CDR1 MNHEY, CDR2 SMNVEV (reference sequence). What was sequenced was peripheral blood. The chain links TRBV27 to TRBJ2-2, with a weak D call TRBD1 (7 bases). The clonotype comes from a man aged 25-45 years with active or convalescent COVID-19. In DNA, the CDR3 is TGTGCCAGCAGTGTGGGGGGACAGCGTAACACCGGGGAGCTGTTTTTT. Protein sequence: CASSVGGQRNTGELFF.